A single sample gave rise to the 10 T cell receptor beta chains below, sequenced in a study of blood T cells in healthy people across ages (dated by TCRdb to between 2014 and 2016). Preparation of the library involved 5' RACE. The run used an Illumina HiSeq 2500. A second PCR of roughly 7 to 11 cycles was performed with a sample-barcoded 5' primer and a J-beta primer mix. TCRdb reanalyzed the raw reads on its own, using fastp at Q25 for trimming and MiXCR for clone calling, and kept in-frame beta chains. All rows with the same CDR3 protein become a single entry with the most common DNA and genes. A total of around 1,000,000 distinct CDR3 sequences appear in this sample, roughly 24% of them only once. The ten largest clones add up to about 0.72% of the sample. The same data also contributed to another study, on T cells of mothers and their children.

What was sequenced was blood. The receptor source for this set is a girl aged 2 to 10 in good health.

The chain combines TRBV5-1 with TRBJ2-1; D is undetermined. Per germline, CDR1 SGHRS and CDR2 YFSETQ. Trimming removed 0 bases from V and 0 bases from J, with 13 bases in between. This CDR3 comprises 17 residues. DNA for the CDR3: TGCGCCAGCAGCTTGGCCTCGGCCACAAGCTCCTACAATGAGCAGTTCTTC. Residues: CASSLASATSSYNEQFF.

The chain combines TRBV5-1 with TRBJ2-5; 14 bases fit TRBD2. The V and J ends lost 3 bases and 5 bases, in that order; junction bases with no gene match: 15. This CDR3 region has 19 residues. Per the germline V gene, CDR1 is SGHRS and CDR2 is YFSETQ. The CDR3 DNA follows: TGCGCCAGCAGCTCGCAGCTGGGACTAGCGGGAGAACGGGGGGAGACCCAGTACTTC. Protein sequence: CASSSQLGLAGERGETQYF.

The chain employs TRBV7-8 and TRBJ2-1; maybe TRBD2 (6 bases). The ends were cut back, 2 bases at V and 7 bases at J, with 9 bases in the middle. The V gene's germline CDR1 is SGHVS and CDR2 FQNEAQ. This CDR3 has 13 residues. The CDR3: CASSLTSPNEQFF. The CDR3 coding sequence is TGTGCCAGCAGCTTAACTAGCCCAAATGAGCAGTTCTTC.

This clonotype occurred many times. The chain links TRBV29-1 to TRBJ2-3, with D uncertain. The germline V gene has CDR1 SQVTM and CDR2 ANQGSEA. This CDR3 comprises 13 residues. Trimming pared 5 bases from V and 5 bases from J, leaving 14 bases between. CDR3 sequence (DNA): TGCAGCGTTTTGGGAAGGGTTGAAGATACGCAGTATTTT. It yields the protein CSVLGRVEDTQYF.

The genes are TRBV10-3 and TRBJ2-2; D is uncertain. CDR1 is ENHRY, CDR2 SYGVKD, per germline. The V and J ends lost 0 bases and 0 bases respectively, with 5 bases between them. The CDR3 covers 15 residues. CDR3 nucleotides: TGTGCCATCAGTGAGTCGAATGCGAACACCGGGGAGCTGTTTTTT. It translates to CAISESNANTGELFF.

The V and J genes are TRBV4-1 and TRBJ2-5, with D perhaps TRBD2 (5 bases). V shed 6 bases and J shed 3 bases, with 17 bases lying between them. The CDR3 is 15 residues long. Germline V gene data show CDR1 as MGHRA and CDR2 as YSYEKL. The CDR3 is CASRRNWESKETQYF. The DNA of the CDR3 is TGCGCCAGCAGACGAAATTGGGAGTCCAAAGAGACCCAGTACTTC.

V gene TRBV7-9 combines with J gene TRBJ2-7, with TRBD2 identical over 8 bases. Germline loops: CDR1 SEHNR, CDR2 FQNEAQ (reference sequence). The CDR3 length is 15 residues. The trim removed 3 bases at V and 0 bases at J, leaving 4 bases unmatched. The CDR3, as DNA: TGTGCCAGCAGCTTTACCGGGACTAGCTCCTACGAGCAGTACTTC. It specifies CASSFTGTSSYEQYF. Supplemented by reference TRBV7-9 and TRBJ2-7, the full variable domain reads DTGVSQNPRHKITKRGQNVTFRCDPISEHNRLYWYRQTLGQGPEFLTYFQNEAQLEKSRLLSDRFSAERPKGSFSTLEIQRTEQGDSAMYLCASSFTGTSSYEQYFGPGTRLTVT.

This clonotype was counted between two and nine times. The J gene is TRBJ1-2, the V gene TRBV7-2, with D hard to call. V was cut by 3 bases and J by 1 base, with 21 bases left in between. The CDR3 has 18 amino acids. Germline V CDR1 and CDR2: SGHTA, FQGNSA. The CDR3 sequence: CASSFRFVQPEGNYGYTF. The CDR3 region has the DNA TGTGCCAGCAGCTTTCGATTCGTACAGCCGGAGGGTAACTATGGCTACACCTTC.

With respect to this clonotype: No conserved phenylalanine or tryptophan is present at the end of the CDR3, so a read error is the likely explanation. This sequence joins TRBV28 and TRBJ2-5; D possibly corresponds to TRBD1 (6 bases). The length of the CDR3 is 16 residues. In germline, CDR1 is MDHEN, CDR2 SYDVKM. V was pared by 6 bases and J by 1 base, with 18 bases between. The CDR3 nucleotides are TGTGCCAGCAGCGCCCGGCTTGACAGGTCCCAAGAGACCCAGTACTCC. Translation: CASSARLDRSQETQYS.

The chain recombines TRBV10-3 with TRBJ2-1, with 8 bases fitting TRBD2. Germline V gene data show CDR1 as ENHRY and CDR2 as SYGVKD. V was pared by 4 bases and J by 8 bases, with 7 bases of the junction left unmatched. The CDR3 consists of 14 residues. DNA of the CDR3: TGTGCCATCAGTGTTGAGCGGGAGAACGATGAGCAGTTCTTC. Translated, it gives CAISVERENDEQFF.